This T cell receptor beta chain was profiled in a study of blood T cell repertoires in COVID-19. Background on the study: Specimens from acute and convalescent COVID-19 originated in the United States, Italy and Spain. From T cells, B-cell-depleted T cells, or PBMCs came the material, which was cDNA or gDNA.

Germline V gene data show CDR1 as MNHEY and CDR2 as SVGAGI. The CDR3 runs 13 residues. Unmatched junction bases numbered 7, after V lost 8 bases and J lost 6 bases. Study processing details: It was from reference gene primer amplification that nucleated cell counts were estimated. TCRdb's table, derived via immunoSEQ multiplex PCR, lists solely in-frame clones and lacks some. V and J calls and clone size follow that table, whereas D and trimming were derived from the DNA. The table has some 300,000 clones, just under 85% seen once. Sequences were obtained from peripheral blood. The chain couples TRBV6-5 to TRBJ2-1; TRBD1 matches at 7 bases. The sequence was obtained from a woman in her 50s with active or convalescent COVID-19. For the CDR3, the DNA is TGTGCCAGCGTCAGGACAGGCGGCAATGAGCAGTTCTTC. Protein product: CASVRTGGNEQFF.